This T cell receptor (beta chain) was retrieved from a study of technical replicates of blood from a handful of donors. The CDR3 length is 15 residues. V gave up 1 base and J gave up 4 bases, with 14 bases separating them. The germline V gene encodes CDR1 LNHDA and CDR2 SQIVND (reference sequence). Method: immunoSEQ multiplex PCR; TCRdb's copy keeps in-frame clones and lacks some. The table records 55,000 to 65,000 clones, less than 98% of them present only once. Sequencing used T cells isolated from PBMCs. The clonotype was recovered from a human donor in good health. The gene calls are TRBV19 and TRBJ2-7; possibly TRBD1 for D (6 bases). This chain's CDR3 is CASSIGPGEIYEQYF. The CDR3 nucleotides read TGTGCCAGTAGTATAGGGCCAGGGGAGATTTACGAGCAGTACTTC.